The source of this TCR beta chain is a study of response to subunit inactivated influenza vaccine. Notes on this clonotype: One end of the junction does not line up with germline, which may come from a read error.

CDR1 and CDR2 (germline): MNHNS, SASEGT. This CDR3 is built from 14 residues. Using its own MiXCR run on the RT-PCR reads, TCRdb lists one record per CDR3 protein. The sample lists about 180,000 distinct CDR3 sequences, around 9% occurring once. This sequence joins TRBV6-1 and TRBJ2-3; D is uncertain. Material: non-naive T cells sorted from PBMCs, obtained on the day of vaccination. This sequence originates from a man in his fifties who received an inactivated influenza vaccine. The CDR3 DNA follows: TGTGCCAGCAGTGAAGCTTCCCCCACAGTTACGCAGTATTTT. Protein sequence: CASSEASPTVTQYF.